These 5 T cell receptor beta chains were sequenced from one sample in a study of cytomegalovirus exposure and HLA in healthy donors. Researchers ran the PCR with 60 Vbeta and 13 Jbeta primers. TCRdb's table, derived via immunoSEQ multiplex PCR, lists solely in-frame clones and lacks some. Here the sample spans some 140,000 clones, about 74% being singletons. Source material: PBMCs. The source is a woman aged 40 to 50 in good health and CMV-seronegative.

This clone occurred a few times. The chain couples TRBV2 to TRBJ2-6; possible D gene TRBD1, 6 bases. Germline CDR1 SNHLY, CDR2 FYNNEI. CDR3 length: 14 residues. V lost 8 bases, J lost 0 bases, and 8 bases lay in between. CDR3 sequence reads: CASQGSSGANVLTF. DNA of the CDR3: TGTGCCAGCCAGGGGTCCTCTGGGGCCAACGTCCTGACTTTC.

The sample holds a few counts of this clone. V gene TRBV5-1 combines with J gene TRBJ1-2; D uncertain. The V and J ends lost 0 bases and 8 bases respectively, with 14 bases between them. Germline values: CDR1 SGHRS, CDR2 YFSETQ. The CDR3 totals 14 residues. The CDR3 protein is CASSLAATGGGYTF. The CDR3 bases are TGCGCCAGCAGCTTGGCGGCAACCGGCGGCGGCTACACCTTC.

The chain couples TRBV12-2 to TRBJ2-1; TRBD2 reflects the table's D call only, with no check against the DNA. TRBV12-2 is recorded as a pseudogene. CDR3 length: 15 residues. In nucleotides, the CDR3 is TGTGCAAGTCGCACTTTAGCGGGGGACCCCCATGAGCAGTTCTTC. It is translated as CASRTLAGDPHEQFF.

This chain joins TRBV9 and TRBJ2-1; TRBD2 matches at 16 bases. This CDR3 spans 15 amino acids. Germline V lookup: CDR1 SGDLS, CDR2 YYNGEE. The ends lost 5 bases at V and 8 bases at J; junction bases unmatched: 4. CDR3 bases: TGTGCCAGCAGTCCCGGGACTAGCGGGAGGGATGAGCAGTTCTTC. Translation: CASSPGTSGRDEQFF.

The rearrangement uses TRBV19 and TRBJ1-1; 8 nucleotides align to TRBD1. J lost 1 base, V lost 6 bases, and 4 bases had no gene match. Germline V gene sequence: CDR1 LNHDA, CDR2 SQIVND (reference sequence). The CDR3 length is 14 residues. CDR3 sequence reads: CASSLQGGNTEAFF. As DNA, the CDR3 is TGTGCCAGTAGCCTACAGGGGGGGAACACTGAAGCTTTCTTT.